This TCR beta chain derives from a study of T cell repertoires in aging, cancer and after chemotherapy. Across the study: Millions of TCR reads were in the whole dataset.

The template was genomic DNA from peripheral blood, not RNA. CDR3 length: 12 amino acids. Unmatched junction bases numbered 4, after V lost 4 bases and J lost 8 bases. CDR1 is LNHDA and CDR2 is SQIVND in the germline V gene (reference sequence). Study-wide findings and caveats: No conclusions about immunological memory after chemotherapy can be drawn from the repertoire data.

This clonotype was seen a handful of times. Its matching antigen is unknown. Rearranged V-D-J TRB sequences were amplified with a mixed TRB-A/B primer pool. TCRdb recomputed calls from the multiplex PCR reads with MiXCR, one row per CDR3 protein. In the table there are about 18,000 distinct CDR3 sequences, 50% of which are singletons. Sequenced: blood. V is TRBV19 and J is TRBJ1-2; 7 bases map to TRBD1. The source is a human donor in good health. CDR3 residues: CASSRQGYGYTF. The DNA of the CDR3 is TGTGCCAGTAGTAGACAGGGATACGGCTACACCTTC.